This record concerns one TCR beta chain sequence. This entry comes from a study of T cell changes during pregnancy in multiple sclerosis. Deletions cut 2 bases from V and 3 bases from J, with 11 bases between. Germline CDR1 is MNHEY and CDR2 is SMNVEV (reference sequence). The CDR3 is made up of 15 amino acids. Libraries were prepared by immunoSEQ multiplex PCR; TCRdb keeps only in-frame clonotypes and omits some of them. Of fewer than 15,000 clones in the sample, 90% were seen once. This TCR was recovered from a female donor in good health, enrolled as a control in a pregnancy study. The gene calls are TRBV27 and TRBJ2-1; D perhaps matches TRBD2 (5 bases). Sample: CD8+ T cells from peripheral blood mononuclear cells, taken after pregnancy. The CDR3 DNA reads TGTGCCAGCAGTTTAGGACTCCCAAACTACAATGAGCAGTTCTTC. This encodes CASSLGLPNYNEQFF.